Sequencing of this T cell receptor (beta chain) was carried out in a study of blood T cell repertoires in COVID-19. The wider study: Researchers got acute and convalescent COVID-19 samples from the United States, Italy and Spain.

Germline CDR1 is SGHDN and CDR2 is FVKESK. This CDR3 contains 13 residues. The V gene lost 4 bases and the J gene lost 12 bases, with 15 bases spanning the gap. Authors' processing steps: Amplification of reference gene primers was used by the study to estimate nucleated cell counts. Using immunoSEQ multiplex PCR, the repertoire was profiled, and TCRdb retains in-frame clones only, with some absent. The V and J calls and clone size were taken over from that table, and D and trimming were inferred from the DNA. This sample carries about 50,000 clones, around nine tenths of them seen once, and the ten largest clones take around 27%.

The TCR comes from a human donor in a cohort sampled during active COVID-19. Sequencing was performed on peripheral blood. V and J are TRBV14 and TRBJ1-4; D possibly corresponds to TRBD1 (6 bases). The CDR3 region is CASSLKRGSELFF. The CDR3 DNA follows: TGTGCCAGCAGCCTAAAGAGGGGGAGTGAACTGTTTTTT.